The present T cell receptor (beta chain) was sequenced within a study of CD8+ T cells in alopecia areata (dated by TCRdb to 2016 to 2018). Turning to the overall study: The treated patients took part in an open-label pilot trial in which moderate-to-severe alopecia areata was treated with oral tofacitinib at 5 to 10 mg twice daily. Tofacitinib-treated patients had biopsies at baseline and at 4 and 24 weeks of treatment, with a later scalp biopsy in several patients. RNA came from the PAXgene miRNA kit for fixed scalp, the miRNeasy kit for PBMCs, and the RNeasy kit for mouse skin. Scalp clonality was compared among normal scalp (n=4), patchy alopecia areata scalp (n=8), and alopecia totalis/universalis scalp (n=8). For the treated patients, the SALT score, which quantifies what percentage of scalp surface area is affected, served as the measure of disease severity. In both human patients and the C3H/HeJ mouse model, the study applied high-throughput TCRbeta sequencing to look at T cell clonal expansion in alopecia areata. TCRbeta CDR3 regions were amplified by immunoSEQ multiplex PCR with 35 Vbeta forward and 13 Jbeta reverse primers. Tofacitinib was administered for 6 to 18 months, and 6 months of follow-up off drug were then conducted to assess delayed response and recurrence. In humans, TCRbeta sequencing was performed on scalp tissue and on sorted CD4+ and CD8+ peripheral blood T cells from healthy controls and from patients with patchy or totalis/universalis alopecia areata. What the study reported, not specific to this receptor: Compared with normal scalp, lesional scalp, particularly in alopecia totalis/universalis, had higher clonality and more expanded CD8+ clones, which suggests antigenic drive. During tofacitinib treatment, many expanded lesional clones stuck around in both scalp and blood, and this persistence may partly explain why relapse happens after treatment is stopped. With tofacitinib, both scalp clonality and the number of expanded CD8+ clones among the top 100 scalp clones went down significantly. Because the treated cohort was small and had only one nonresponder, larger studies are needed to examine links between baseline CD8+ expansion and response. Unlike mouse skin, which is dominated by gammadelta T cells, normal human skin has resident alphabeta T cells that are also sequenced, and this complicates analysis of the scalp TCR repertoire. Shared TCR sequences between patients were less evident than in mice, which may be partly attributable to HLA diversity in the patient population.

The time point label of this sample denotes: 24 weeks on oral tofacitinib. The treatment or condition label of this sample denotes: oral pan-JAK inhibitor, 5-10 mg twice daily. From alopecia areata patients, peripheral blood was collected along with lesional scalp punch biopsies. PBMCs were isolated by density centrifugation and stained for CD3, CD4 and CD8, and CD4+ and CD8+ T cells were sorted on a FACSAria. Receptors were amplified or captured by the immunoSEQ multiplex PCR assay. RNA was extracted from all samples and reverse transcribed into cDNA, which served as template for TCR sequencing. First-strand cDNA was synthesized using SuperScript III with a 2:1 mix of oligo-dT and random hexamers. A synthetic immune receptor repertoire was used to gauge amplification bias, and whatever bias remained was removed computationally. In the paper's pipeline: Raw reads were preprocessed to remove errors, and CDR3 was defined according to IMGT conventions as the region from the conserved cysteine to phenylalanine. Clonality was computed by normalizing Shannon entropy by log2 of the number of productive unique TCRs and subtracting the result from 1. CD4 or CD8 identity of scalp clones was inferred by cross-referencing scalp TCRbeta sequences with sorted blood CD4 and CD8 repertoires. The source is immuneACCESS, and TCRdb retained only in-frame sequences with V and J called. Part of the clones is not carried over; for the studies checked, unresolved V genes explain less than half of this, and the remainder is unexplained. That table gives V, J and clone size, and the DNA gave D and trimming. Within this sample are over 70,000 clones, with roughly 66% of them counted one time only. The biggest ten clones account for around 20% of the sample.

CDR1 is given as SGHRS and CDR2 as YFSETQ, both from the germline V gene. V is cut by 4 bases and J by 0 bases, and the space between the germline ends is 11 bases. The CDR3 runs 15 residues from the cysteine to the phenylalanine. The sequence is cut down to CDR3 DNA, 45 bases in frame from base 1. Notes on this clone: The antigen it binds to is not known. No clone much larger than this one lies a single base away; base qualities are absent.

Recombination joined TRBV5-1 with TRBJ1-3; confidence is insufficient to name the D gene. This sample comprised CD8+ T cells sorted from blood, obtained at week 24, from a patient treated with tofacitinib. This sequence was found in a human donor with alopecia areata. The base sequence is TGCGCCAGCAGCGAGGGCAGTTCCTCTGGAAACACCATATATTTT. It translates as CASSEGSSSGNTIYF.